This T cell receptor beta chain was recovered during a study of blood T cell repertoires in COVID-19. About the study: The study drew acute and convalescent COVID-19 samples from the United States, Italy and Spain. T cells, B-cell-depleted T cells, or PBMCs provided the cDNA or gDNA that served as material.

The length of the CDR3 is 15 residues. Germline V gene sequence: CDR1 MNHEY, CDR2 SVGAGI. V shed 6 bases and J 6 bases; nucleotides not matched to a gene: 12. This table comes from immunoSEQ multiplex PCR, and its TCRdb copy is limited to in-frame clones, with some not included. This table holds more than 300,000 clones, about 87% found once. Seattle patient enrollment occurred during active infection, with longitudinal follow-up thereafter. The TCR originated in a woman aged 25 to 39 with COVID-19, enrolled during active disease. Sequenced: peripheral blood. The chain uses TRBV6-5 and TRBJ2-7, with TRBD1 identical over 9 bases. The CDR3: CASSLPGTGTFEQYF. The CDR3 coding sequence is TGTGCCAGCAGCCTGCCCGGGACAGGGACCTTCGAGCAGTACTTC.